Listed here is a single TCR beta chain. Its antigen is as yet unknown. The data originate from a study of shared clonotypes between healthy human individuals. Study-level background: For every donor, three CD4 naive, three CD4 memory, two CD8 naive and one CD8 memory plates were used.

The CDR3 consists of 17 residues. V gave up 0 bases and J gave up 5 bases, with 19 bases separating them. The germline gives CDR1 MGHRA, CDR2 YSYEKL. Findings and limits, study-wide: Non-shared clonotypes had lower generation probabilities than clonotypes shared by all four sorted-subset donors. Larger estimated richness was generally recorded for naive subsets relative to memory subsets. Since donors were few, the genetic and exposure-history diversity represented was limited.

Produced via immunoSEQ multiplex PCR; TCRdb's table is partial and in-frame only. The sample lists millions of clones; 85% to 95% were seen once. The sample comprised naive CD4+ T cells sorted from blood. The subset here: CD45RA+ positively selected. The sequence was obtained from a man aged 18 to 30 in good health. This sequence joins TRBV4-1 and TRBJ1-2, with TRBD1 as a possible D gene (6 bases). The CDR3 loop is CASSQDSGAGVGYGYTF. CDR3 in DNA: TGCGCCAGCAGCCAAGATTCGGGAGCAGGGGTTGGGTATGGCTACACCTTC.